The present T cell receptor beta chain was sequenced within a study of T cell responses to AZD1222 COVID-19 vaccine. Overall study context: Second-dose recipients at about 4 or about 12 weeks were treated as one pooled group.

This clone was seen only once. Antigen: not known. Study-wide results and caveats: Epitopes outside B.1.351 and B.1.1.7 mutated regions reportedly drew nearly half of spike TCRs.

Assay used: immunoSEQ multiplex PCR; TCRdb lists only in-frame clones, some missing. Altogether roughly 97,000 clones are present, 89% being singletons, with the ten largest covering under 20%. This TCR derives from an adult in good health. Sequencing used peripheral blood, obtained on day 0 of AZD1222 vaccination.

CDR3 DNA: TGTGCCACCAGCAGTGAAGAGACCCAGTACTTC. Translating it yields CATSSEETQYF. This chain connects TRBV15 to TRBJ2-5, with D unresolved. The CDR3 has 11 residues. Trimming cost V 3 bases and J 3 bases, with 2 bases left between them. Germline CDR1 LNHNV, CDR2 YYDKDF (reference sequence). The variable domain in full, completed from reference TRBV15 and TRBJ2-5, reads DAMVIQNPRYQVTQFGKPVTLSCSQTLNHNVMYWYQQKSSQAPKLLFHYYDKDFNNEADTPDNFQSRRPNTSFCFLDIRSPGLGDTAMYLCATSSEETQYFGPGTRLLVL.